This T cell receptor (beta chain) comes out of a study of control samples from healthy donors and cancer patients (dated by TCRdb to the early 2020s). The library was built by means of the immunoSEQ multiplex PCR assay. TCRdb holds this immuneACCESS table with in-frame rearrangements only. Some clones are missing; in checked studies, unresolved V genes explain under half, and the rest has no known cause. Within this sample are about 130,000 clones, with roughly 91% of them counted one time only. Of the sample, 1.7% falls within the top ten clones. The CDR3 goes from the cysteine to the phenylalanine over 14 residues. Only the CDR3 DNA is retained, 42 bases long and in frame from the first base. Based on the germline V gene, the CDR1 and CDR2 sequences are SGDLS and YYNGEE. V is shortened by 4 bases, J by 7 bases, and the region joining them spans 17 bases. Note on this clone: No cognate antigen has been identified for it. Within one base of it there is no much larger clone, and no base qualities were kept.

The TCR originated in a man in his fifties with head and neck cancer. Sequencing was done on a sample of PBMCs. The chain links TRBV9 with TRBJ1-2; TRBD1 is possibly the D segment (6 matching bases). CDR3 loop: CASSSRDTGLGYTF. The nucleotide sequence reads as follows: TGTGCCAGCAGCTCAAGGGACACTGGCCTTGGCTACACCTTC.